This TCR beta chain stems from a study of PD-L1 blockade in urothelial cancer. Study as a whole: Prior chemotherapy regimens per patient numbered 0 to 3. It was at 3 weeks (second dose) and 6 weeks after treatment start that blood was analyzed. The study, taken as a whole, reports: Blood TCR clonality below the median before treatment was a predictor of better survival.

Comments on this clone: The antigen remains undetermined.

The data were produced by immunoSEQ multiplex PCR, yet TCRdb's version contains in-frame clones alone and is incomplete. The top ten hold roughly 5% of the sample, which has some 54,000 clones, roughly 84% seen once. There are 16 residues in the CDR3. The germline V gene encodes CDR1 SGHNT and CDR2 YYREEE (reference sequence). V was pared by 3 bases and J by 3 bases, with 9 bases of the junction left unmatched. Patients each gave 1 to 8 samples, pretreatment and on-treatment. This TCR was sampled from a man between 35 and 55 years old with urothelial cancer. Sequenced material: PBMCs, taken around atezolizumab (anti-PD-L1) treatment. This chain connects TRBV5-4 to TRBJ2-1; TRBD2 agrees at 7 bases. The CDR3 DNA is TGTGCCAGCAGCTGGGGAGGGCGGGAGAGCTACAATGAGCAGTTCTTC. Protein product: CASSWGGRESYNEQFF.